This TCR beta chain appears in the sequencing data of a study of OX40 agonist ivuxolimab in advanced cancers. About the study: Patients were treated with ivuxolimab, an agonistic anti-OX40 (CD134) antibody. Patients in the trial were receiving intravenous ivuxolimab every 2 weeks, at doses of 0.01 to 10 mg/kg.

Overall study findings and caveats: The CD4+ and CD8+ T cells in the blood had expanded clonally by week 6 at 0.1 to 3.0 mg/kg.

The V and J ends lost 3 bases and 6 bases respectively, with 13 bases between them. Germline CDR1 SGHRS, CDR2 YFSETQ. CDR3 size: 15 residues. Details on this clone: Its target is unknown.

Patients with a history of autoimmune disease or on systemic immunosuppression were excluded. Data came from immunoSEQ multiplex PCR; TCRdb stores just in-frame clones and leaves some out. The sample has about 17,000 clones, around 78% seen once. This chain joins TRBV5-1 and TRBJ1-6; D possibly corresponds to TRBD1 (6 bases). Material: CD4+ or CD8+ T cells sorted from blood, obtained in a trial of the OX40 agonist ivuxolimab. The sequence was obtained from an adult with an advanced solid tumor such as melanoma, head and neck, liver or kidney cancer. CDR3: CASSWGGSLNSPLHF. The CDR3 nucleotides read TGCGCCAGCAGCTGGGGGGGCTCCCTTAATTCACCCCTCCACTTT.